This T cell receptor beta chain emerged from a study of early T cells in non-severe SARS-CoV-2 infection (dated by TCRdb to the early 2020s). Study-wide context: Because TCR sequencing relied on bulk RNA taken from unsorted whole blood, pairing of alpha and beta chains was not possible. What the study reported, not specific to this receptor: VDJdb matching was skewed toward anti-spike CD8 responses and likely underestimated virus-specific expansions by missing private and CD4 specificities.

As to this clonotype: The antigen it recognizes is unknown. Base qualities are not at hand, and no much larger clone is one base apart.

The method behind the library was 5' RACE. Sequenced using a NextSeq 500. In the TCR library protocol, unique molecular identifiers were attached to individual cDNA molecules to correct for PCR bias and sequencing error. Both TCR alpha and beta chains were sequenced, and tight co-correlation was observed between alpha and beta sequence abundances in each sample. Under the source paper's analysis protocol: Decombinator V4 was used to annotate TCR sequences for V gene, J gene and CDR3. Expanded TCRs were defined as changing significantly between any two time points under a Poisson model with p below 0.0001. Abundances of TCRs were expressed as counts per million after normalisation to the total number of TCRs sequenced in each sample. MAIT TCRs were defined by TRAV1-2 paired with TRAJ12, TRAJ20 or TRAJ33, and iNKT TCRs by TRAV10 paired with TRAJ18. VDJdb, accessed 1 November 2021, was searched for CMV, EBV and SARS-CoV-2 annotated TCRs, excluding TCRs annotated for multiple antigens. The public sequencing data were trimmed at Q25 with fastp and processed into clonotypes with MiXCR by TCRdb, which kept only in-frame beta chains. Entries are consolidated by CDR3 protein sequence, retaining the most common genes and DNA. TCRdb, not the authors, supplied the V and J calls. The sample profile shows fewer than 25,000 distinct CDR3 sequences; about 4.4% of them were found once. Clones ranked in the top ten supply less than 5.5% of the sample.

A case-control design nested within a healthcare worker cohort in London, UK, was used, with weekly nasopharyngeal swab PCR tests and blood sampling performed. Between 23 and 31 March 2020, the week of the UK lockdown, healthcare workers were enrolled and then followed up weekly for as long as 16 weeks. The CDR1 and CDR2 encoded by the germline V gene (reference sequence) are DFQATT and SNEGSKA. Spanning cysteine to phenylalanine, the CDR3 consists of 14 amino acids. Of all the DNA, just the CDR3 is kept, 42 bases in frame from base 1. V trim: 6 bases; J trim: 7 bases; unmatched bases: 9. The TCR comes from an adult who was a healthcare worker with PCR-confirmed SARS-CoV-2 infection or an uninfected control (not recorded which). The chain joins TRBV20-1 to TRBJ2-1, with 10 junctional bases fitting TRBD2. Sequenced sample: whole blood. The base sequence is TGCAGTGCGCCGAGCGGGGGGGCCGCGAATGAGCAGTTCTTC. Its protein is CSAPSGGAANEQFF.